A selection of T cell receptor beta chains follows, all from one sample in a study of shared clonotypes between healthy human individuals. The assay was immunoSEQ multiplex PCR, and TCRdb's table has in-frame clones only and misses some. The sample has fewer than 400,000 clones, about 74% seen once. Input material: memory CD4+ T cells sorted from blood. Receptors originate from a man aged 25-45 years in good health. CDR3s include the opening cysteine and the closing phenylalanine or tryptophan. A D gene is named only where the DNA matches it firmly. Some rows mark clone size as missing; the rest say once, few, many or name a class of expanded clone.

j_call v_call d_call clone_size cdr3_aa cdr3_nt
TRBJ2-3 TRBV11-3 TRBD2 once CASSLVAGSTDTQYF TGTGCCAGCAGCTTAGTAGCGGGGAGCACAGATACGCAGTATTTT
TRBJ2-3 TRBV19 - - CASRGATDTQYF TGTGCCAGTAGGGGAGCGACAGATACGCAGTATTTT
TRBJ2-7 TRBV7-8 - - CASSSPSLSYEQYF TGTGCCAGCAGCTCTCCAAGTCTTTCCTACGAGCAGTACTTC
TRBJ2-7 TRBV12-5 TRBD2 few CASAETSGRVKEQYF TGTGCTAGTGCCGAGACTAGCGGGAGGGTGAAGGAGCAGTACTTC
TRBJ1-2 TRBV5-4 TRBD1 - CASSYDRDYGYTF TGTGCCAGCAGCTATGACAGGGACTATGGCTACACCTTC
TRBJ2-3 TRBV4-3 - - CASSQDYGERRDTQYF TGCGCCAGCAGCCAAGACTACGGTGAGCGCCGCGATACGCAGTATTTT
TRBJ2-5 TRBV19 TRBD2 once CASARTSGKETQYF TGTGCCAGTGCAAGGACTAGCGGGAAGGAGACCCAGTACTTC
TRBJ2-1 TRBV10-1 - - CASSKHRNNEQFF TGCGCCAGCAGTAAACATAGAAACAATGAGCAGTTCTTC
TRBJ1-5 TRBV4-1 - - CASSQAFTGQPQHF TGCGCCAGCAGCCAAGCTTTCACCGGCCAGCCCCAGCATTTT
TRBJ2-7 TRBV2 TRBD2 - CASGALTSEDEQYF TGTGCCAGCGGCGCCTTGACTAGCGAGGACGAGCAGTACTTC
TRBJ2-3 TRBV6-5 TRBD1 - CASSRDRVADTQYF TGTGCCAGCAGTAGGGACAGGGTTGCAGATACGCAGTATTTT
TRBJ1-1 TRBV5-1 - - CASSQIAGAEAFF TGCGCCAGCAGCCAAATCGCCGGTGCTGAAGCTTTCTTT
TRBJ2-3 TRBV9 TRBD1 few CASSVEGAMSTDTQYF TGTGCCAGCAGCGTAGAGGGGGCCATGAGCACAGATACGCAGTATTTT
TRBJ2-7 TRBV9 - - CASSVAAGTYEQYF TGTGCCAGCAGCGTAGCCGCGGGAACCTACGAGCAGTACTTC
TRBJ2-5 TRBV7-7 TRBD2 - CASSLSSGRGETQYF TGTGCCAGCAGCTTAAGTAGCGGGAGAGGGGAGACCCAGTACTTC
TRBJ2-2 TRBV10-3 TRBD2 - CATASGDTGELFF TGTGCCACCGCTAGCGGCGACACCGGGGAGCTGTTTTTT
TRBJ1-1 TRBV6-1 - - CASLENTEAFF TGTGCCAGCCTTGAGAACACTGAAGCTTTCTTT
TRBJ1-5 TRBV6-1 - medium-sized CASMAQGYNQPQHF TGTGCCAGCATGGCGCAGGGCTACAATCAGCCCCAGCATTTT
TRBJ2-7 TRBV10-3 TRBD2 many CAIRGAQGLGSSYEQYF TGTGCCATCAGGGGGGCCCAGGGACTAGGAAGCTCCTACGAGCAGTACTTC
TRBJ1-3 TRBV27 - - CARPPPVPSGNTIYF TGTGCCAGACCCCCCCCGGTCCCCTCTGGAAACACCATATATTTT
TRBJ2-7 TRBV27 - - CASSPILLGTSSYEQYF TGTGCCAGCAGCCCAATCCTGCTCGGGACTTCCTCCTACGAGCAGTACTTC
TRBJ1-1 TRBV5-1 - - CASSLGGRLTEAFF TGCGCCAGCAGCTTAGGGGGGCGGTTGACTGAAGCTTTCTTT
TRBJ1-2 TRBV7-6 - - CASSFLRAEEASLYGYTF TGTGCCAGCAGCTTCCTGCGGGCAGAGGAGGCATCATTATATGGCTACACCTTC
TRBJ1-2 TRBV5-1 TRBD1 - CASSLFSAGAGTGANYGYTF TGCGCCAGCAGCTTATTTTCAGCTGGTGCCGGGACAGGAGCTAACTATGGCTACACCTTC
TRBJ1-1 TRBV5-1 - - CASSDLSMNTEAFF TGCGCCAGCAGCGACCTGTCCATGAACACTGAAGCTTTCTTT
TRBJ2-7 TRBV2 TRBD1 - CASSQGTGSLGEQYF TGTGCCAGCTCACAAGGGACAGGGTCTCTAGGTGAGCAGTACTTC
TRBJ2-7 TRBV25-1 - - CASSDLEQGKYF TGTGCCAGCAGTGATCTAGAACAGGGAAAGTACTTC
TRBJ2-7 TRBV6-1 - - CASSAGGPSIEQYF TGTGCCAGCAGTGCCGGGGGCCCCTCCATTGAGCAGTACTTC
TRBJ2-5 TRBV2 - - CASSEIGATQETQYF TGTGCCAGCAGTGAGATAGGGGCCACCCAAGAGACCCAGTACTTC
TRBJ1-2 TRBV5-1 TRBD1 - CASSFLSGGARGYTF TGCGCCAGCAGCTTCCTTTCAGGGGGCGCGAGAGGCTACACCTTC
TRBJ2-1 TRBV7-9 TRBD2 - CASSPRGSGSRNEQFF TGTGCCAGCAGCCCGAGAGGTAGCGGGAGTAGGAATGAGCAGTTCTTC
TRBJ1-2 TRBV2 - - CASSETTVSYGYTF TGTGCCAGCAGTGAAACGACAGTCAGCTATGGCTACACCTTC
TRBJ2-3 TRBV9 - few CASSVVPSVDTQYF TGTGCCAGCAGCGTAGTCCCAAGCGTAGATACGCAGTATTTT
TRBJ1-1 TRBV6-5 - - CASTMDGNTEAFF TGTGCCAGCACTATGGACGGCAACACTGAAGCTTTCTTT
TRBJ2-5 TRBV11-2 TRBD2 - CASQLAGAETQYF TGTGCCAGCCAACTAGCGGGAGCCGAGACCCAGTACTTC
TRBJ2-7 TRBV9 - - CASSVDLAGTGTSGQYF TGTGCCAGCAGCGTAGACTTGGCCGGGACCGGGACGTCAGGGCAGTACTTC
TRBJ2-2 TRBV18 - - CASSQRSTGWLNTGELFF TGTGCCAGCTCACAACGATCGACAGGATGGTTGAACACCGGGGAGCTGTTTTTT
TRBJ2-7 TRBV5-1 - many CASSQPGLGLYF TGCGCCAGCAGCCAGCCCGGGTTAGGTCTGTACTTC
TRBJ1-4 TRBV2 - few CASSERSVYEKLFF TGTGCCAGCAGTGAAAGGAGTGTATATGAAAAACTGTTTTTT
TRBJ2-2 TRBV28 - - CASETFRATGELFF TGTGCCAGCGAAACCTTCAGGGCCACCGGGGAGCTGTTTTTT
TRBJ1-1 TRBV18 - many CASSPGPKVAEAFF TGTGCCAGCTCACCTGGGCCCAAGGTCGCCGAAGCTTTCTTT
TRBJ2-1 TRBV5-1 - few CASSFGTRTGNGSYNEQFF TGCGCCAGCAGCTTTGGGACAAGAACAGGGAATGGCTCCTACAATGAGCAGTTCTTC
TRBJ2-2 TRBV5-1 - - CASSMKGLTGELFF TGCGCCAGCAGCATGAAGGGCCTCACCGGGGAGCTGTTTTTT
TRBJ1-3 TRBV5-4 - - CASSLDISTGNTIYF TGTGCCAGCAGCTTGGACATCAGCACTGGAAACACCATATATTTT
TRBJ2-3 TRBV28 TRBD1 - CASSQLDRAQADTQYF TGTGCCAGCAGCCAACTGGACAGGGCCCAAGCAGATACGCAGTATTTT
TRBJ2-7 TRBV7-2 - - CASSVVGTSDEQYF TGTGCCAGCAGTGTAGTGGGAACCTCGGACGAGCAGTACTTC
TRBJ2-5 TRBV7-6 TRBD1 - CASSIPTGGLETQYF TGTGCCAGCAGCATACCGACAGGGGGGTTGGAGACCCAGTACTTC
TRBJ2-2 TRBV7-9 - - CASSLVTRSSANTGELFF TGTGCCAGCAGCTTAGTTACTCGGAGCTCCGCAAACACCGGGGAGCTGTTTTTT
TRBJ2-3 TRBV28 TRBD2 once CASSSSGRGGTQYF TGTGCCAGCAGTTCCAGCGGGAGAGGGGGTACGCAGTATTTT
TRBJ2-2 TRBV4-2 - - CASSREPLPNTGELFF TGTGCCAGCAGCCGCGAGCCGCTACCAAACACCGGGGAGCTGTTTTTT
TRBJ2-3 TRBV9 - - CASTAGGFRDTQYF TGTGCCAGCACCGCTGGAGGGTTTAGAGATACGCAGTATTTT
TRBJ2-1 TRBV19 - once CASSIGHEQFF TGTGCCAGTAGTATTGGCCATGAGCAGTTCTTC
TRBJ1-2 TRBV30 - - CAWSATRVYGYTF TGTGCCTGGAGTGCGACTCGAGTATATGGCTACACCTTC
TRBJ2-2 TRBV5-1 - once CASSLEGFQAGELFF TGCGCCAGCAGCTTGGAAGGGTTTCAGGCCGGGGAGCTGTTTTTT
TRBJ1-4 TRBV29-1 - - CSVGGQGREKLFF TGCAGCGTTGGGGGTCAGGGGAGGGAAAAACTGTTTTTT
TRBJ1-3 TRBV30 - - CAWGAVSGNTIYF TGTGCCTGGGGGGCGGTTTCTGGAAACACCATATATTTT
TRBJ2-3 TRBV7-3 - - CASSFGGSTDTQYF TGTGCCAGCAGCTTCGGCGGGAGCACAGATACGCAGTATTTT